Following are 28 T cell receptor beta chains from one sample sequenced in a study of persistence of HIV-infected CD4 T cells. No cognate antigen is known for these TCRs. Sequencing used immunoSEQ version 4 in survey mode. Produced via immunoSEQ multiplex PCR; TCRdb's table is partial and in-frame only. Of some 30,000 clones listed, roughly 78% are singletons. Lysates of CMV-infected fibroblasts at 9.5 to 10 ug/mL stimulated these cells. CD40L-negative CD69-negative CD45RO-high memory CD4+ T cells were sorted as populations depleted of antigen-responding cells. The sequencing used CD4+ T cells sorted from PBMCs after approximately 20-hour stimulation, collected from a patient who received antiretroviral therapy. The receptors derive from an adult woman with HIV who was CMV-seropositive.

In this sample, this clone turned up once. The CDR3 sequence is CASSPSGGYGYTF. The CDR3, as DNA: TGTGCCAGCTCTCCTTCAGGGGGCTATGGCTACACCTTC. The chain recombines TRBV18 with TRBJ1-2, with 7 bases fitting TRBD1. The V gene end was trimmed by 6 bases and the J gene end by 4 bases; junction bases not matched to a gene: 5. The V gene's germline CDR1 is KGHSH and CDR2 LQKENI. The CDR3 is 13 amino acids.

The J gene is TRBJ1-1, the V gene TRBV7-3; D gene ambiguous. V was shortened by 6 bases and J by 6 bases, with 20 bases between the two germline ends. CDR1 is SGHTA and CDR2 is FQGTGA in the germline V gene. This CDR3 has 15 residues. The DNA of the CDR3 is TGTGCCAGCAGATCCTTTGTCCAGGCGAAGGCTGAAGCTTTCTTT. Protein: CASRSFVQAKAEAFF.

The chain recombines TRBV3-1 (or the pseudogene TRBV3-2) with TRBJ1-2; D not resolved. Trimming shortened V by 0 bases and J by 5 bases, and 16 bases separated the two germline ends. The CDR3 runs to 16 residues. Germline V gene data show CDR1 as LGHDT and CDR2 as YNNKEL (reference sequence). CDR3 loop: CASSQESLMGRYGYTF. DNA for the CDR3: TGTGCCAGCAGCCAAGAAAGCCTGATGGGGAGGTATGGCTACACCTTC.

This chain joins TRBV7-9 and TRBJ2-7; D unresolved. Trimming took off 1 base at V and 6 bases at J, with 7 bases between the two ends. CDR1 SEHNR and CDR2 FQNEAQ come from the germline V gene (reference sequence). The CDR3 contains 12 residues. The CDR3 here is CASSLGGSEQYV. CDR3 DNA sequence: TGTGCCAGCAGCTTAGGCGGATCCGAGCAGTACGTC.

This chain links TRBV5-6 with TRBJ2-3; 9 bases are a match to TRBD1. With 6 bases clipped from V and 1 base from J, the junction kept 9 bases outside the gene matches. The CDR3 spans 16 residues. CDR1 and CDR2 (germline): SGHDT, YYEEEE. The CDR3 DNA sequence: TGTGCCAGCATCCGTGGGGACAGGGCGGGCACAGATACGCAGTATTTT. As protein: CASIRGDRAGTDTQYF.

The chain couples TRBV2 to TRBJ2-2; possible D gene TRBD2, 7 bases. Per germline, CDR1 SNHLY and CDR2 FYNNEI. V lost 7 bases, J lost 2 bases, and 17 bases lay in between. CDR3 length: 16 residues. Here the CDR3 reads CASKLRGAGNTGELFF. CDR3 DNA sequence: TGTGCCAGCAAGTTACGGGGGGCGGGAAACACCGGGGAGCTGTTTTTT.

The chain recombines TRBV5-1 with TRBJ1-1; a weak D match, TRBD1 (5 bases). The V end lost 0 bases, the J end lost 7 bases, and 13 bases lay between the germline ends. The CDR3 consists of 14 residues. Germline V gene data show CDR1 as SGHRS and CDR2 as YFSETQ. CDR3 in DNA: TGCGCCAGCAGCTTGGTCGGGGGGAAAGGTGAAGCTTTCTTT. Translating gives CASSLVGGKGEAFF.

The rearrangement uses TRBV28 and TRBJ1-1; D not certain. The CDR3 length is 12 residues. Per germline, CDR1 MDHEN and CDR2 SYDVKM. V dropped 5 bases and J dropped 1 base, with 5 bases sitting between them. The CDR3 loop reads CASSERNTEAFF. As DNA, the CDR3 is TGTGCCAGCAGTGAAAGGAACACTGAAGCTTTCTTT. Full variable domain (missing parts from reference TRBV28 and TRBJ1-1): DVKVTQSSRYLVKRTGEKVFLECVQDMDHENMFWYRQDPGLGLRLIYFSYDVKMKEKGDIPEGYSVSREKKERFSLILESASTNQTSMYLCASSERNTEAFFGQGTRLTVV.

This chain joins TRBV25-1 and TRBJ2-3; D assignment may be TRBD1 or TRBD2 (6 bases each). Trimming shortened V by 5 bases and J by 1 base, and 13 bases separated the two germline ends. The CDR3 runs 15 residues. The germline gives CDR1 MGHDK, CDR2 SYGVNS. Here the CDR3 DNA reads TGTGCCAGCAGTCCTCGGGGGCTGGGCACAGATACGCAGTATTTT. Protein sequence: CASSPRGLGTDTQYF.

V gene TRBV7-2 combines with J gene TRBJ2-7, with TRBD2 as a possible D gene (6 bases). The CDR3 runs to 14 residues. Per germline, CDR1 SGHTA and CDR2 FQGNSA. V dropped 5 bases and J dropped 0 bases, with 11 bases sitting between them. DNA of the CDR3: TGTGCCAGCAGCCCCGGAGGGAGCTCCTACGAGCAGTACTTC. The encoded protein is CASSPGGSSYEQYF. The entire variable domain, with the rest obtained from reference TRBV7-2 and TRBJ2-7, is as follows: GAGVSQSPSNKVTEKGKDVELRCDPISGHTALYWYRQSLGQGLEFLIYFQGNSAPDKSGLPSDRFSAERTGGSVSTLTIQRTQQEDSAVYLCASSPGGSSYEQYFGPGTRLTVT.

This rearrangement joins TRBV24-1 to TRBJ2-5; perhaps TRBD1 as D (7 bases). V lost 2 bases, J lost 6 bases, and 18 bases lay in between. This CDR3 is built from 16 residues. Germline V gives CDR1 KGHDR, CDR2 SFDVKD. DNA for the CDR3: TGTGCCACCAGTGATTCGACAGGGCGGGGATTGAAGACCCAGTACTTC. Translation gives CATSDSTGRGLKTQYF.

The V call is TRBV7-8, the J call TRBJ1-5; TRBD1 is a possible D gene (5 bases). CDR3 length equals 16 residues. V was cut by 2 bases and J by 2 bases, with 13 bases left in between. From germline, CDR1 is SGHVS and CDR2 FQNEAQ. The CDR3 sequence is CASSLRLVGGNQPQHF. The CDR3 DNA reads TGTGCCAGCAGCTTACGGCTTGTAGGGGGCAATCAGCCCCAGCATTTT. Full variable domain (remainder filled in from reference TRBV7-8 and TRBJ1-5): GAGVSQSPRYKVAKRGQDVALRCDPISGHVSLFWYQQALGQGPEFLTYFQNEAQLDKSGLPSDRFFAERPEGSVSTLKIQRTQQEDSAVYLCASSLRLVGGNQPQHFGDGTRLSIL.

Written as DNA, the CDR3 is TGTGCCAGCTCACCACCCGAACTAGCGGTAGGCACCGGGGAGCTGTTTTTT. Translation gives CASSPPELAVGTGELFF. The V call is TRBV18, the J call TRBJ2-2; 8 positions agree with TRBD2. From germline, CDR1 is KGHSH and CDR2 LQKENI. The CDR3 is 17 residues long. J gave up 4 bases and V 0 bases, and 7 bases lay outside the gene matches. Full variable domain (missing parts from reference TRBV18 and TRBJ2-2): NAGVMQNPRHLVRRRGQEARLRCSPMKGHSHVYWYRQLPEEGLKFMVYLQKENIIDESGMPKERFSAEFPKEGPSILRIQQVVRGDSAAYFCASSPPELAVGTGELFFGEGSRLTVL.

The chain links TRBV6-4 to TRBJ2-3, with D possibly matching TRBD2 (6 bases). V was cut by 6 bases and J by 0 bases, with 16 bases left in between. This CDR3 contains 16 residues. Germline V gene data show CDR1 as MRHNA and CDR2 as SNTAGT. The CDR3 here is CASSPTGLESTDTQYF. The CDR3 DNA reads as TGTGCCAGCAGCCCCACGGGACTCGAAAGCACAGATACGCAGTATTTT.

The rearrangement joins TRBV4-2 to TRBJ2-7; TRBD1 matches 9 bases. CDR3 length: 18 residues. Germline V lookup: CDR1 LGHNA, CDR2 YNFKEQ. The J segment lost 5 bases and the V segment lost 1 base, leaving 15 bases of the junction unmatched. CDR3 in DNA: TGTGCCAGCAGCCAAGGACTCCTCTCCGGGACAGGGTCCAACGAGCAGTACTTC. Its translation is CASSQGLLSGTGSNEQYF.

CDR3 DNA sequence: TGTGCCAGCAGCGTAGTCGACACAGATACGCAGTATTTT. As protein: CASSVVDTDTQYF. This sequence joins TRBV9 and TRBJ2-3; D uncertain. The V gene's germline CDR1 is SGDLS and CDR2 YYNGEE. Trimming left V 0 bases short and J 2 bases short, with 4 bases between. This CDR3 contains 13 residues.

The chain uses TRBV10-1 and TRBJ1-2; D is undetermined. Trimming took 2 bases from V and 8 from J, leaving 9 bases between them. This CDR3 has 12 residues. Germline loops: CDR1 WNHNN, CDR2 SYGVQD (reference sequence). The CDR3 here is CASSEPREGYTF. The DNA for the CDR3 is TGCGCCAGCAGTGAGCCGAGAGAGGGCTACACCTTC.

This chain uses TRBV5-1 with TRBJ2-3; no clear D. From germline, CDR1 is SGHRS and CDR2 YFSETQ. V lost 5 bases, J lost 5 bases, and 21 bases lay in between. This CDR3 region has 16 residues. CDR3: CASSRNLGMGQDTQYF. The CDR3 nucleotides are TGCGCCAGCAGTCGAAATCTAGGCATGGGTCAAGATACGCAGTATTTT.

V usage is TRBV29-1 and J usage is TRBJ2-7; D uncertain. The CDR3 spans 11 residues. The germline V gene has CDR1 SQVTM and CDR2 ANQGSEA. V was trimmed by 3 bases and J by 2 bases, leaving 5 bases between them. CDR3 nucleotide sequence: TGCAGCGTTGAGCGTGCCTACGAGCAGTACTTC. It yields the protein CSVERAYEQYF.

The CDR3 DNA sequence: TGTGCCAGTAGTAAACCTCTCCGGCCGGGAATAAACACTGAAGCTTTCTTT. It is translated as CASSKPLRPGINTEAFF. This rearrangement joins TRBV19 to TRBJ1-1; the D is unclear. This CDR3 has 17 amino acids. Looked up from germline, CDR1 is LNHDA and CDR2 is SQIVND (reference sequence). Trimming pared 4 bases from V and 2 bases from J, leaving 20 bases between.

This chain uses TRBV18 with TRBJ1-2; 10 nucleotides match TRBD1. V shed 3 bases, J shed 4 bases, and the junction held 2 bases outside the gene matches. Germline CDR1 and CDR2: KGHSH and LQKENI. The CDR3 length is 14 residues. CDR3 region: CASSPGQGIYGYTF. CDR3 in DNA: TGTGCCAGCTCACCGGGACAGGGGATCTATGGCTACACCTTC.

The chain couples TRBV30 to TRBJ1-2, with unresolved D. V gave up 1 base and J gave up 4 bases, with 4 bases separating them. The CDR3 is 11 amino acids. Germline loops: CDR1 GTSNPN, CDR2 SVGIG (reference sequence). The CDR3 sequence: CAWSGFYGYTF. The CDR3 DNA sequence: TGTGCCTGGAGTGGATTCTATGGCTACACCTTC.

This rearrangement joins TRBV20-1 to TRBJ1-2; no definite D call. Germline-derived CDR1 and CDR2 are DFQATT and SNEGSKA (reference sequence). CDR3 length equals 14 residues. V dropped 3 bases and J dropped 4 bases, with 15 bases sitting between them. The CDR3 region has the DNA TGCAGTGCTAGTCCCAGGTTTGTCCCCTATGGCTACACCTTC. This gives the protein CSASPRFVPYGYTF.

V gene TRBV5-1 combines with J gene TRBJ1-1; the match to TRBD1 covers 12 bases. J gave up 7 bases and V 4 bases, and 11 bases lay outside the gene matches. Looked up from germline, CDR1 is SGHRS and CDR2 is YFSETQ. There are 16 residues in the CDR3. In DNA form, the CDR3 reads TGCGCCAGCAGCCAGCGGCCGGGACAGGGGGCTGATGAAGCTTTCTTT. Amino acid sequence: CASSQRPGQGADEAFF. Filled out from reference TRBV5-1 and TRBJ1-1, the complete variable domain reads KAGVTQTPRYLIKTRGQQVTLSCSPISGHRSVSWYQQTPGQGLQFLFEYFSETQRNKGNFPGRFSGRQFSNSRSEMNVSTLELGDSALYLCASSQRPGQGADEAFFGQGTRLTVV.

The rearrangement links TRBV3-1 (or the pseudogene TRBV3-2) to TRBJ1-2; D possibly corresponds to TRBD1 (5 bases). With 3 bases removed from V and 5 bases from J, the gap between germline ends came to 16 bases. CDR1 is LGHDT and CDR2 is YNNKEL in the germline V gene (reference sequence). This CDR3 is built from 15 residues. The chain's CDR3 is CASSHRPGDDYGYTF. The CDR3 DNA reads TGTGCCAGCAGCCACAGGCCGGGGGATGATTATGGCTACACCTTC.

This sequence joins TRBV12-3 or TRBV12-4 and TRBJ1-1; no clear D. The CDR3 has 13 amino acids. V gave up 2 bases and J gave up 5 bases, with 9 bases separating them. The CDR3 reads CASSLSGGTEAFF. The DNA of the CDR3 is TGTGCCAGCAGTTTAAGTGGCGGGACTGAAGCTTTCTTT.

This clone was counted between two and nine times. Here the CDR3 reads CATRTNRGTGELFF. CDR3 nucleotide sequence: TGTGCCACCAGGACGAACAGGGGCACCGGGGAGCTGTTTTTT. The chain links TRBV15 to TRBJ2-2; 7 bases line up with TRBD1. Germline V gives CDR1 LNHNV, CDR2 YYDKDF (reference sequence). V lost 6 bases to trimming and J lost 4 bases; unmatched junction nucleotides: 5. This CDR3 comprises 14 residues. Using reference TRBV15 and TRBJ2-2 for the parts outside the CDR3, the full variable domain is DAMVIQNPRYQVTQFGKPVTLSCSQTLNHNVMYWYQQKSSQAPKLLFHYYDKDFNNEADTPDNFQSRRPNTSFCFLDIRSPGLGDTAMYLCATRTNRGTGELFFGEGSRLTVL.

The V and J genes are TRBV5-1 and TRBJ2-2; possibly TRBD1 for D (5 bases). The length of the CDR3 is 15 residues. Trimming removed 1 base from V and 4 bases from J, with 11 bases in between. Germline V CDR1 and CDR2: SGHRS, YFSETQ. The CDR3 DNA sequence: TGCGCCAGCAGCTTGACAGGAACAAGCACCGGGGAGCTGTTTTTT. Protein product: CASSLTGTSTGELFF.